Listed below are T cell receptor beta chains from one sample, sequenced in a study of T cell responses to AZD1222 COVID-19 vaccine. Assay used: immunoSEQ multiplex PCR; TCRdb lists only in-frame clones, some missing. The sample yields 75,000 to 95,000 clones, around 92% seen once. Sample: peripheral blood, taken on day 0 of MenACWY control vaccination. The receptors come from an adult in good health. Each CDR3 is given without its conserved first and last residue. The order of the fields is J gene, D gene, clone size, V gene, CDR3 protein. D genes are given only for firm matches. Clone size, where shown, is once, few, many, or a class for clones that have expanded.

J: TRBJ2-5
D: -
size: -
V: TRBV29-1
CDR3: SARRGGGETQY

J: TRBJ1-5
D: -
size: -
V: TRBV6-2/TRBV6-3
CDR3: ASSYGTGRAQPQH

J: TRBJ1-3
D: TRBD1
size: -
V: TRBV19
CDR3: ASRDSNSGNTIY

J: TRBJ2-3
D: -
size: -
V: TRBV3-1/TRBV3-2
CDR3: ASSQGENGRTY

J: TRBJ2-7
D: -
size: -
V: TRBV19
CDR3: ASSNDYEQY

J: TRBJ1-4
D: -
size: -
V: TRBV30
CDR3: AWSRDPNEKLF

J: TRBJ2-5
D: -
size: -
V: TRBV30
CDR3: AWSVGETQY

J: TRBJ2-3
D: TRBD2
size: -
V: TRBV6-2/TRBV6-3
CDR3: ASSLSGRTDTQY

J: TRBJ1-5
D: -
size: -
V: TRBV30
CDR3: AWSYTAEAQH

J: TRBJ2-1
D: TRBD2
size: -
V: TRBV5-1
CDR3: ASSLGLAGGSVINEQF

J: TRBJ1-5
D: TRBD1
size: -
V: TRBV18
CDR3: ASSPTGNNQPQH

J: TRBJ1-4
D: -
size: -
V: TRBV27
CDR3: ASSLGGGREKLF

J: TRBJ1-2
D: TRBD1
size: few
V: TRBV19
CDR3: ASSPTIGTGNYGYT

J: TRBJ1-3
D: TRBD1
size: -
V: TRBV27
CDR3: ASSPRTGAGNTIY

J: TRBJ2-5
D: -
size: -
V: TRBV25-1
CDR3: ASEKGDRSDQETQY

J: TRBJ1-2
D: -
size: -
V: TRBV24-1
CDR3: ATSDLVTLA

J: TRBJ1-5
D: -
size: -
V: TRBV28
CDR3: ASTRGNQPQH

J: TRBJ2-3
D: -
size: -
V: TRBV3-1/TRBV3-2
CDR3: ASRGNEAGTDTQY

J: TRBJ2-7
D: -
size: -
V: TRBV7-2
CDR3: ASSLKDRGSPYEQY

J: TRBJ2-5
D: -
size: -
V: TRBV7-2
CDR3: ASSLEVARQETQY

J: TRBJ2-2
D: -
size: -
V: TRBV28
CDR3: ASSRPLGDGSLGELF

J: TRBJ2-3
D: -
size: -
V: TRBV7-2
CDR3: ASSLAALRTDTQY

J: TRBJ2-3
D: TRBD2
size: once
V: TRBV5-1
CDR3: ASSLVSGRGKDTQY

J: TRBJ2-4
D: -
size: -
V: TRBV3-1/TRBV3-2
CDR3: ASSPYGAKNIQY

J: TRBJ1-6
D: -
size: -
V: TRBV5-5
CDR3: ASSFPTRDSPLH

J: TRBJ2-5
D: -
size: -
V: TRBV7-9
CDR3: ASSLRGHQETQY

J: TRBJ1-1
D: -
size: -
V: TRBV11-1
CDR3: ASSSRDTEAF

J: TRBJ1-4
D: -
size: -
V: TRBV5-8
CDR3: ASSGGGIEEKLF

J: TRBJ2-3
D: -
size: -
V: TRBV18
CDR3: ASSPPSQKDTQY

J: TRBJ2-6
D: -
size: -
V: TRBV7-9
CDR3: ASSLDGTAGANVLT

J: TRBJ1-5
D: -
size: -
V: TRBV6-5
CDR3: ASRKDSSNQPQH

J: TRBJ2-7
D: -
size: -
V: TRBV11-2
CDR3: ASSLGQGTYEQY

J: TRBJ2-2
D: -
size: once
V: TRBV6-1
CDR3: ASSELGTGELF

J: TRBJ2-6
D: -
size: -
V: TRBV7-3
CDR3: ASSRRGDPGLLGSGANVLT

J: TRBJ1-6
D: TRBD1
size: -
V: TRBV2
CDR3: ASSDRGFNSPLH

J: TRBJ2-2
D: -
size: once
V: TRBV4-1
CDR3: ASSQDGTFGRLTGELF

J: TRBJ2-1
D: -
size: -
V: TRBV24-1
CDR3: ATSDGVEVGNEQF

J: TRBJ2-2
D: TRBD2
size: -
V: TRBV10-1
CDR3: ASSDGGRTTGELF

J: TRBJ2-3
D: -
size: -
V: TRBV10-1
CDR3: ASIPSRITDTQY

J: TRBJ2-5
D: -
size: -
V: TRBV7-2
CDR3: ASSTPQETQY

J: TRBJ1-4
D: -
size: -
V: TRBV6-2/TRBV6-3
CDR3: ASSYPDTFGEKLF

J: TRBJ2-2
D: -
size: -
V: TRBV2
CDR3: ASSEGTGELF

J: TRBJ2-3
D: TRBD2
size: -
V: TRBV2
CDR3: ASRGDRGLDTDTQY

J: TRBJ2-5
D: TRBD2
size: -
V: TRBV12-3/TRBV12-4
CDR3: ASSLGGSETQY

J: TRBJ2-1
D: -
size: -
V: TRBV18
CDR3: ASSRSQGPGEQF

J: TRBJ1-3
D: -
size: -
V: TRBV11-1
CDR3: ASSRLDGYSGNTIY

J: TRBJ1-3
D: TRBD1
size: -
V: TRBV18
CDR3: ASSRIGQEPGNTIY

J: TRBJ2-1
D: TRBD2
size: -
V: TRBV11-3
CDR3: ASSLAGGYNEQF